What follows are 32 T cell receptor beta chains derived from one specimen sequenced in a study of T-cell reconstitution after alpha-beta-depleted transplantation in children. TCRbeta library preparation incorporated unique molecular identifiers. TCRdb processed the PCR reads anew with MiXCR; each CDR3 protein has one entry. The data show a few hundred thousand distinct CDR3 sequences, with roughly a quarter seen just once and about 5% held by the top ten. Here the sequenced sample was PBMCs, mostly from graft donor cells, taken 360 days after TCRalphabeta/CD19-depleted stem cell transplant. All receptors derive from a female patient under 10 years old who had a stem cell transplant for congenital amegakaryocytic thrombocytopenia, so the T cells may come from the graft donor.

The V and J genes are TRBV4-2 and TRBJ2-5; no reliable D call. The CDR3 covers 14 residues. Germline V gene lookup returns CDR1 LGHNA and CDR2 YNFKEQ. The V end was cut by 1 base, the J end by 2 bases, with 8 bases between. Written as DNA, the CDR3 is TGTGCCAGCAGCCAAGGACTGGGACAAGAGACCCAGTACTTC. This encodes CASSQGLGQETQYF.

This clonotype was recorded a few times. The CDR3 here is CAIGMNEKLFF. CDR3 nucleotides: TGTGCCATTGGAATGAATGAAAAACTGTTTTTT. This chain connects TRBV15 to TRBJ1-4; D is unresolved. There are 11 residues in the CDR3. Germline CDR1 is LNHNV and CDR2 is YYDKDF (reference sequence). V shed 10 bases and J shed 5 bases, with 8 bases lying between them. Variable domain in full (rest from reference TRBV15 and TRBJ1-4): DAMVIQNPRYQVTQFGKPVTLSCSQTLNHNVMYWYQQKSSQAPKLLFHYYDKDFNNEADTPDNFQSRRPNTSFCFLDIRSPGLGDTAMYLCAIGMNEKLFFGSGTQLSVL.

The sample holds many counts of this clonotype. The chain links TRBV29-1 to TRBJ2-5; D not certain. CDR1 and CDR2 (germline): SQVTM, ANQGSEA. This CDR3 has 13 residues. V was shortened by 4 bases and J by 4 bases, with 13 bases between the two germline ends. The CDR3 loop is CSVAIRARETQYF. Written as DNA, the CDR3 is TGCAGCGTTGCAATTAGGGCGCGAGAGACCCAGTACTTC.

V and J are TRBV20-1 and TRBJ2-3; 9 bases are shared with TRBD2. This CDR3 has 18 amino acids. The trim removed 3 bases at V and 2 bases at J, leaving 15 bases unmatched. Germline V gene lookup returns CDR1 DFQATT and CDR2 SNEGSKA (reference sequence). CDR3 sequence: CSASTAASGGPHTDTQYF. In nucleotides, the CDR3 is TGCAGTGCTAGTACTGCTGCGAGCGGGGGGCCCCACACAGATACGCAGTATTTT.

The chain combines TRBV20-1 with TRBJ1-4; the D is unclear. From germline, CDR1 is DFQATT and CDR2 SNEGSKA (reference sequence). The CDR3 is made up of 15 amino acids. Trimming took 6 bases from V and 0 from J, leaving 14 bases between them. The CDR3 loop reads CSAPNHPSTNEKLFF. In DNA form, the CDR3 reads TGCAGTGCCCCAAATCATCCGTCAACTAATGAAAAACTGTTTTTT.

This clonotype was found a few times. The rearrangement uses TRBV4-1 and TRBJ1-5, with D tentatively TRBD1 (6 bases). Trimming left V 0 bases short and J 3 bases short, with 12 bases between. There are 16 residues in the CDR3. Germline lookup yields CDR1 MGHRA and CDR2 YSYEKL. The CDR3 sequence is CASSQDLGHLNQPQHF. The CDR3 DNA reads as TGCGCCAGCAGCCAAGATTTGGGACACCTCAATCAGCCCCAGCATTTT.

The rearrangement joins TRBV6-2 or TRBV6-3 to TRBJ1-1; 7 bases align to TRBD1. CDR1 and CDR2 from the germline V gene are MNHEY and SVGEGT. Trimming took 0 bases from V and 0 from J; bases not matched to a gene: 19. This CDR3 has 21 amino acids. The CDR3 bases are TGTGCCAGCAGTTACTCGATTCTGATTGGTGACAGGGTTTTCATGAACACTGAAGCTTTCTTT. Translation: CASSYSILIGDRVFMNTEAFF.

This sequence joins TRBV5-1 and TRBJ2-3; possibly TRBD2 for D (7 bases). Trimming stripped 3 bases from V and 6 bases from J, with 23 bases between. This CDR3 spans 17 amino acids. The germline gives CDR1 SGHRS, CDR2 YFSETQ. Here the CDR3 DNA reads TGCGCCAGCAGCTCGAGTACGGGGGGCCGGGCGTGGGATACGCAGTATTTT. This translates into CASSSSTGGRAWDTQYF.

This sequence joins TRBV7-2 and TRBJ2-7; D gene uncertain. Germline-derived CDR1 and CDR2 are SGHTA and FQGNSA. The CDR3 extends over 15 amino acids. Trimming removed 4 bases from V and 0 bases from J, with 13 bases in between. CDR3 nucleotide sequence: TGTGCCAGCAGCTGGCGGACGTCGATCTCCTACGAGCAGTACTTC. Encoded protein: CASSWRTSISYEQYF.

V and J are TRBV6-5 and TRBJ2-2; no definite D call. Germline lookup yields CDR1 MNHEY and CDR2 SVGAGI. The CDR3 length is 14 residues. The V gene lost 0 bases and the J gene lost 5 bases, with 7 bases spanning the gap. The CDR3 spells CASSYSMGTGELFF. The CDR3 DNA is TGTGCCAGCAGTTACTCGATGGGGACCGGGGAGCTGTTTTTT.

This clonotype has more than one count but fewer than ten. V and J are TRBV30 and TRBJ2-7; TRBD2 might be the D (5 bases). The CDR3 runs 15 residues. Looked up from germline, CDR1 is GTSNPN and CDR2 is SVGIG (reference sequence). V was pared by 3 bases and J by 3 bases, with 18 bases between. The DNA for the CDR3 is TGTGCCTGGAGCCCCACCGTCGGAGGTCACTACGAGCAGTACTTC. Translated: CAWSPTVGGHYEQYF.

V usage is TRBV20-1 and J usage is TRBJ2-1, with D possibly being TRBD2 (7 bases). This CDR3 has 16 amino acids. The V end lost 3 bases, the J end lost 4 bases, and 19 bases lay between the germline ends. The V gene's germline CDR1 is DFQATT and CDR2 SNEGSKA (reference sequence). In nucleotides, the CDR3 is TGCAGTGCTAGCCCCATACCGGGGGGCTTATACAATGAGCAGTTCTTC. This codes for CSASPIPGGLYNEQFF.

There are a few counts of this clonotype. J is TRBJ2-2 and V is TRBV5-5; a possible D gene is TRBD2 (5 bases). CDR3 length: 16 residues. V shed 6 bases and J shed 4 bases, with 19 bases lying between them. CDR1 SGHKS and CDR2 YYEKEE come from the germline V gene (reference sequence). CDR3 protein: CASTLPQRTSTGELFF. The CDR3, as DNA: TGTGCCAGCACCCTACCCCAGCGGACCTCCACCGGGGAGCTGTTTTTT.

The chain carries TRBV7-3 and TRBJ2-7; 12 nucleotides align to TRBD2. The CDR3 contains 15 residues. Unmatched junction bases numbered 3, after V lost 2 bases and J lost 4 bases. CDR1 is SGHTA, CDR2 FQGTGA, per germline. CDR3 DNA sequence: TGTGCCAGCAGCTTATACGGGACTAGCGGGTACGAGCAGTACTTC. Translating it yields CASSLYGTSGYEQYF. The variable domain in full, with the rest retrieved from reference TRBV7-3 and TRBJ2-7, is GAGVSQTPSNKVTEKGKYVELRCDPISGHTALYWYRQSLGQGPEFLIYFQGTGAADDSGLPNDRFFAVRPEGSVSTLKIQRTERGDSAVYLCASSLYGTSGYEQYFGPGTRLTVT.

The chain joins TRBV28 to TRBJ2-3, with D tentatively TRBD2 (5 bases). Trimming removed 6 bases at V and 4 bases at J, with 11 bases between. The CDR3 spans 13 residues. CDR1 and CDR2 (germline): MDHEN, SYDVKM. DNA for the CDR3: TGTGCCAGCAGGCGGACTGCTTCAGATACGCAGTATTTT. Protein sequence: CASRRTASDTQYF.

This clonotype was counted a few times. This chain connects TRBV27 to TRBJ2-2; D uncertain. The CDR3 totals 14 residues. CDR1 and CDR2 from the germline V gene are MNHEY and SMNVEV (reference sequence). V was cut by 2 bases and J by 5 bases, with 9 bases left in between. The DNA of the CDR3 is TGTGCCAGCAGTTTAATTTTTCGAACCGGGGAGCTGTTTTTT. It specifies CASSLIFRTGELFF.

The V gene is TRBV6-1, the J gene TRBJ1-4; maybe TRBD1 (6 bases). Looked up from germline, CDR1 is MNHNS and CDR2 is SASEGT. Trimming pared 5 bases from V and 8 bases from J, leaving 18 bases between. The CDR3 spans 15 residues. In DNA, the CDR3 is TGTGCCAGCAGTCCAACCGGGGGCGCAGGGGAAAAACTGTTTTTT. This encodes CASSPTGGAGEKLFF.

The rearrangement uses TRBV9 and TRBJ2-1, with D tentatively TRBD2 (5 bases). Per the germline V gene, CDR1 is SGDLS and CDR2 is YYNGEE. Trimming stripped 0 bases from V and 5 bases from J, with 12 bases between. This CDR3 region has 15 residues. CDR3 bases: TGTGCCAGCAGCGTAGGGATAGGGAGAAACAATGAGCAGTTCTTC. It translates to CASSVGIGRNNEQFF.

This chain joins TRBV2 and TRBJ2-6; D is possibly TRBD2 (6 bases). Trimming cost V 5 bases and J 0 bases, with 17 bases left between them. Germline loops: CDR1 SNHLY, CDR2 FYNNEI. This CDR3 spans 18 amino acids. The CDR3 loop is CASSLFRGSYSGANVLTF. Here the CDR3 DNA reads TGTGCCAGCAGTTTATTCCGGGGGTCCTACTCTGGGGCCAACGTCCTGACTTTC.

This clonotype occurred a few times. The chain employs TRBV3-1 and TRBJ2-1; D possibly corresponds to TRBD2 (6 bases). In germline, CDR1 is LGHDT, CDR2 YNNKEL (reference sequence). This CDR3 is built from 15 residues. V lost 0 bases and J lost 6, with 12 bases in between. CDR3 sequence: CASSQDLGLLNEQFF. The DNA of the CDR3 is TGTGCCAGCAGCCAAGATTTAGGACTACTCAATGAGCAGTTCTTC.

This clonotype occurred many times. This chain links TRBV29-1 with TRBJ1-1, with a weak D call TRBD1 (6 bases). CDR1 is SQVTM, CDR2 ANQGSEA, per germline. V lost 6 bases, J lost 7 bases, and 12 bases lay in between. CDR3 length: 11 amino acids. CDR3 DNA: TGCAGCGTGGCCCGGGGGCATGAAGCTTTCTTT. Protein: CSVARGHEAFF.

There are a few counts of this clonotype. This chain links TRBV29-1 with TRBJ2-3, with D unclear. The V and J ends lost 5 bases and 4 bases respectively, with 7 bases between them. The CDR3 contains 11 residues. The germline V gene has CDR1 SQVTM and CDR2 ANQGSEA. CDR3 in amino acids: CSVLRADTQYF. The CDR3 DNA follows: TGCAGCGTTCTCCGGGCAGATACGCAGTATTTT.

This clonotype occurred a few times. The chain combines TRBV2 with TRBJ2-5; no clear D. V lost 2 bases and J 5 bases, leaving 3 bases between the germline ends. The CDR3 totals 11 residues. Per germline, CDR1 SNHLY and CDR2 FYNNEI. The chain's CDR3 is CASSEHETQYF. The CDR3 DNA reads TGTGCCAGCAGTGAACATGAGACCCAGTACTTC. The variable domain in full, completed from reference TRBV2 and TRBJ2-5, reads EPEVTQTPSHQVTQMGQEVILRCVPISNHLYFYWYRQILGQKVEFLVSFYNNEISEKSEIFDDQFSVERPDGSNFTLKIRSTKLEDSAMYFCASSEHETQYFGPGTRLLVL.

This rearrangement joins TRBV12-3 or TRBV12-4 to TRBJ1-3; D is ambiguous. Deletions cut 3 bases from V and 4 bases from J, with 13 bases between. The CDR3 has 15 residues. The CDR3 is CASSFGLDRGNTIYF. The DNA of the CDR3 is TGTGCCAGCAGTTTTGGTTTGGACCGAGGAAACACCATATATTTT.

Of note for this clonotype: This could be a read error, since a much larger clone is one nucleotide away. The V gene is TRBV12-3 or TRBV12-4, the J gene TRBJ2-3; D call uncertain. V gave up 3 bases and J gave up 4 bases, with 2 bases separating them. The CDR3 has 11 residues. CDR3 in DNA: TGTGCCAGCAGTTTCGCAGATACGCAGTATTTT. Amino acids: CASSFADTQYF.

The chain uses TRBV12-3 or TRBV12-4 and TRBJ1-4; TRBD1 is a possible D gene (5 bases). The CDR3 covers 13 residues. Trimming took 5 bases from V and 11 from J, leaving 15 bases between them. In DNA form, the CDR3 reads TGTGCCAGCAGTCCTGGGAGGGGAGTTAAACTGTTTTTT. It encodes CASSPGRGVKLFF.

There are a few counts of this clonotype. The CDR3 region is CASSQEELAGRGELFF. Written as DNA, the CDR3 is TGTGCCAGCAGCCAAGAGGAACTAGCGGGCAGAGGGGAGCTGTTTTTT. This chain uses TRBV3-1 with TRBJ2-2, with TRBD2 matching over 9 bases. The trim removed 0 bases at V and 8 bases at J, leaving 7 bases unmatched. CDR1 is LGHDT and CDR2 is YNNKEL in the germline V gene (reference sequence). The CDR3 is 16 residues long.

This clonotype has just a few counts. The CDR3: CASSRTSDTDTQYF. CDR3 bases: TGTGCCAGCAGCCGTACTAGCGACACAGATACGCAGTATTTT. The chain recombines TRBV7-2 with TRBJ2-3; 7 bases are shared with TRBD2. This CDR3 comprises 14 residues. Trimming removed 5 bases from V and 2 bases from J; junction bases left unmatched: 4. CDR1 is SGHTA, CDR2 FQGNSA, per germline.

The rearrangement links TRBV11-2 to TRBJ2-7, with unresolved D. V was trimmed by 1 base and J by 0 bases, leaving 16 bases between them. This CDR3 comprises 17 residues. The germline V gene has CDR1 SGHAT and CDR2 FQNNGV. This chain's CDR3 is CASSLGELSKISYEQYF. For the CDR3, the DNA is TGTGCCAGCAGCTTAGGAGAGCTCAGTAAGATCTCCTACGAGCAGTACTTC.

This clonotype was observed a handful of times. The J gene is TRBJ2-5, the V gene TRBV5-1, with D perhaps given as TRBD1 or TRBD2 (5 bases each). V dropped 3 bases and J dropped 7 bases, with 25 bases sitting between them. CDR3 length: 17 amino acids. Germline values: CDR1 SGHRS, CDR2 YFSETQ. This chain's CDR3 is CASSSGRLSALLGTQYF. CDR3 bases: TGCGCCAGCAGCTCGGGACGTCTGAGCGCCCTATTGGGGACCCAGTACTTC.

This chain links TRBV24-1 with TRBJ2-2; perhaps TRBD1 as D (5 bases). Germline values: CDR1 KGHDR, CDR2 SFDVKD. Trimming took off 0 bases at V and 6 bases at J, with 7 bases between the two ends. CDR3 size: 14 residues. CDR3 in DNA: TGTGCCACCAGTGATTTGGGGGCGGCCGGGGAGCTGTTTTTT. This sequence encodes CATSDLGAAGELFF.

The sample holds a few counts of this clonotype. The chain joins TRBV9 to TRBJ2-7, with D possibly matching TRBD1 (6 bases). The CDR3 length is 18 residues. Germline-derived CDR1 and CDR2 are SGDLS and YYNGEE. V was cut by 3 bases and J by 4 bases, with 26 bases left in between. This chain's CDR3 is CASSENPGHEADRYEQYF. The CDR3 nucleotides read TGTGCCAGCAGCGAAAACCCGGGACACGAAGCCGATCGATACGAGCAGTACTTC. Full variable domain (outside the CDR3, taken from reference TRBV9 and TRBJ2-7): DSGVTQTPKHLITATGQRVTLRCSPRSGDLSVYWYQQSLDQGLQFLIQYYNGEERAKGNILERFSAQQFPDLHSELNLSSLELGDSALYFCASSENPGHEADRYEQYFGPGTRLTVT.